The clone carrying this T cell receptor beta chain occurred once. Its antigen is currently unknown. Expansion of antigen-specific CD4+ T cells with viral peptide pools was carried out by the ViraFEST assay before sequencing. Cells that had been cultured for less than 13 days were the source of isolated CD4+ T cells. Nucleocapsid antibodies were negative in the vaccine recipients, who had never had SARS-CoV-2 infection. Some 2 million PBMC were placed in each well, which was supplemented with 10 IU/ml IL-2 and 10 ug/ml peptides. IL-2 medium was substituted for half the medium on days 3 and 7. The data were produced by immunoSEQ multiplex PCR, yet TCRdb's version contains in-frame clones alone and is incomplete. Counted here are tens of thousands of clones, 73% occurring once; the ten biggest clones make up around 27%. The CDR3 consists of 13 residues. V was clipped by 3 bases and J by 3 bases, with 8 bases between them. Germline V gene lookup returns CDR1 ENHRY and CDR2 SYGVKD.

The data were obtained in a study of vaccination effects on CD4 cells after COVID-19. Study-wide results and caveats: Clones of infection and vaccine origin contracted markedly late after vaccination.

The sequences come from CD4+ T cells from PBMCs cultured with HCoV-OC43 spike peptides, collected before COVID-19 vaccination. Regarding subset: HCoV-OC43 spike overlapping peptide pool stimulation. The receptor's source is a human donor who received a COVID-19 vaccine. V gene TRBV10-3 combines with J gene TRBJ1-2, with D maybe TRBD1 (5 bases). The chain's CDR3 is CAISEQVDYGYTF. DNA of the CDR3: TGTGCCATCAGTGAACAGGTTGACTATGGCTACACCTTC.